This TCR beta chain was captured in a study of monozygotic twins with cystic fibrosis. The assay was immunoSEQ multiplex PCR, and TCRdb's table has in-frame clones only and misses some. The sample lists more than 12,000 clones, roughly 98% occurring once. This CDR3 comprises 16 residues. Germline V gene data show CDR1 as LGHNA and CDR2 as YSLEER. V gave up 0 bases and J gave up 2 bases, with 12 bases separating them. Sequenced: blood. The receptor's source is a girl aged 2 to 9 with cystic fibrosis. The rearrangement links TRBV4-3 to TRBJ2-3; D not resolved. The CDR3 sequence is CASSQEWVGFTDTQYF. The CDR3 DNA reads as TGCGCCAGCAGCCAAGAGTGGGTCGGGTTCACAGATACGCAGTATTTT.